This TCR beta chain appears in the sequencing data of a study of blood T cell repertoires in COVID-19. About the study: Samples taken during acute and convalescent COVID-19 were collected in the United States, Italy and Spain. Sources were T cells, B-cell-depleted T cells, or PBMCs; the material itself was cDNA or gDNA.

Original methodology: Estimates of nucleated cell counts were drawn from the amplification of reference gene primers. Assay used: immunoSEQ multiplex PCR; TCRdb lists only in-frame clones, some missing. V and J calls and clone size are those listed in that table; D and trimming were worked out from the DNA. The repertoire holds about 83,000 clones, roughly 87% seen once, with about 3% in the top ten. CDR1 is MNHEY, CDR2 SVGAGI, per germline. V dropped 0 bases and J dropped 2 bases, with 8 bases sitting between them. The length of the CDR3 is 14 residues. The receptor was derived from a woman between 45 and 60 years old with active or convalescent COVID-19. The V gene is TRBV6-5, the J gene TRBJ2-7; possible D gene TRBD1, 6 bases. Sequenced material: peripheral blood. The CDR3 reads CASSYSNRAYEQYF. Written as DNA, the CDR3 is TGTGCCAGCAGTTACTCGAACAGGGCCTACGAGCAGTACTTC.